The 18 T cell receptor beta chains in this list originate from one sample, sequenced in a study of blood T cell repertoires in COVID-19. Repertoires were generated with immunoSEQ multiplex PCR, while TCRdb's copy carries only in-frame clones and drops some. The sample holds 200,000 to 250,000 clones, roughly 90% seen once. Sequenced input: PBMCs or T cells enriched from blood (not recorded which). The receptors here all came from a man between 25 and 39 years old who had been exposed to COVID-19.

The rearrangement joins TRBV7-2 to TRBJ2-5; 8 bases match TRBD2. The germline gives CDR1 SGHTA, CDR2 FQGNSA. There are 15 residues in the CDR3. The ends lost 2 bases at V and 5 bases at J; junction bases unmatched: 7. Here the CDR3 DNA reads TGTGCCAGCAGCTTATCACTAGCGGCGTGGGAGACCCAGTACTTC. It specifies CASSLSLAAWETQYF.

V is TRBV7-9 and J is TRBJ2-5, with a weak D call TRBD1 (6 bases). This CDR3 is built from 13 residues. The germline V and J ends were trimmed by 6 bases and 5 bases, with 13 bases remaining between them. The germline gives CDR1 SEHNR, CDR2 FQNEAQ (reference sequence). This CDR3 reads CASRNRVGETQYF. The CDR3 nucleotides are TGTGCCAGCAGAAACAGGGTGGGCGAGACCCAGTACTTC.

This chain links TRBV5-1 with TRBJ1-4; possibly TRBD1 for D (5 bases). Germline CDR1 is SGHRS and CDR2 is YFSETQ. The CDR3 covers 13 residues. The ends were cut back, 7 bases at V and 7 bases at J, with 14 bases in the middle. The chain's CDR3 is CASGGEASEKLFF. As DNA, the CDR3 is TGCGCCAGCGGGGGGGAAGCGAGTGAAAAACTGTTTTTT.

The chain combines TRBV19 with TRBJ2-1, with no clear D. The V end lost 7 bases, the J end lost 6 bases, and 22 bases lay between the germline ends. Germline assignment: CDR1 LNHDA and CDR2 SQIVND (reference sequence). CDR3 length equals 16 residues. Here the CDR3 DNA reads TGTGCCAGTACTCCGACCCAGGTGGCTCGAAGCAATGAGCAGTTCTTC. Translation gives CASTPTQVARSNEQFF.

The chain carries TRBV7-9 and TRBJ1-3, with TRBD1 identical over 7 bases. This CDR3 is built from 17 residues. The junction had 5 bases not matched to a gene; V was cut back by 0 bases and J by 0 bases. Germline values: CDR1 SEHNR, CDR2 FQNEAQ (reference sequence). CDR3 sequence reads: CASSLALGDSSGNTIYF. CDR3 DNA: TGTGCCAGCAGCTTAGCGCTTGGGGACAGCTCTGGAAACACCATATATTTT.

This clone appeared a single time. This chain links TRBV4-3 with TRBJ2-5; D may be TRBD1 (6 bases). CDR1 is LGHNA and CDR2 is YSLEER in the germline V gene. Deletions cut 1 base from V and 1 base from J, with 16 bases between. This CDR3 region has 17 residues. CDR3 residues: CASSQGGPGVGQETQYF. Written as DNA, the CDR3 is TGCGCCAGCAGCCAAGGTGGACCAGGGGTGGGCCAAGAGACCCAGTACTTC.

The chain links TRBV18 to TRBJ1-5; perhaps TRBD1 as D (6 bases). Germline V lookup: CDR1 KGHSH, CDR2 LQKENI. This CDR3 spans 13 amino acids. V lost 6 bases and J 3 bases, leaving 9 bases between the germline ends. The CDR3 bases are TGTGCCAGCTCGGGACAAGACAATCAGCCCCAGCATTTT. The encoded protein is CASSGQDNQPQHF.

The rearrangement uses TRBV5-4 and TRBJ2-1; D is possibly TRBD1 (6 bases). Per the germline V gene, CDR1 is SGHNT and CDR2 is YYREEE (reference sequence). V was shortened by 2 bases and J by 8 bases, with 17 bases between the two germline ends. CDR3 length: 15 amino acids. CDR3 bases: TGTGCCAGCAGCTTAGAGACAGGCAAATCGCATGAGCAGTTCTTC. Translation gives CASSLETGKSHEQFF.

The CDR3, as DNA: TGTGCCAGCAGCCCCCGGTCCACTGAAGCTTTCTTT. Encoded protein: CASSPRSTEAFF. The chain links TRBV12-3 or TRBV12-4 to TRBJ1-1, with D unclear. V was cut by 6 bases and J by 4 bases, with 9 bases left in between. This CDR3 is built from 12 residues.

The chain couples TRBV5-1 to TRBJ2-4; TRBD1 agrees at 11 bases. With 4 bases clipped from V and 8 bases from J, the junction kept 8 bases outside the gene matches. Germline values: CDR1 SGHRS, CDR2 YFSETQ. CDR3 length equals 15 residues. This chain's CDR3 is CASSAWTGGRDIQYF. In DNA form, the CDR3 reads TGCGCCAGCAGCGCGTGGACAGGGGGCCGGGACATTCAGTACTTC.

The rearrangement uses TRBV13 and TRBJ2-7, with 11 bases that match TRBD1. The CDR3 spans 15 residues. The junction had 8 bases not matched to a gene; V was cut back by 4 bases and J by 6 bases. From germline, CDR1 is PRHDT and CDR2 FYEKMQ (reference sequence). The CDR3 coding sequence is TGTGCCAGCAGCTACAGGGGACAGGGGGTGAGCGAGCAGTACTTC. It yields the protein CASSYRGQGVSEQYF.

The chain employs TRBV5-1 and TRBJ1-2; 11 bases fit TRBD1. V gave up 6 bases and J gave up 3 bases; unmatched junction bases: 4. There are 14 residues in the CDR3. Germline-derived CDR1 and CDR2 are SGHRS and YFSETQ. The CDR3 sequence is CASNPGQGDYGYTF. In DNA, the CDR3 is TGCGCCAGCAACCCGGGACAGGGGGACTATGGCTACACCTTC.

The CDR3 bases are TGTGCCAGCAGTGACGGCAGGGTCTACACAGATACGCAGTATTTT. Translating it yields CASSDGRVYTDTQYF. The chain is built from TRBV6-1 and TRBJ2-3; D may be TRBD1 (5 bases). With 3 bases removed from V and 2 bases from J, the gap between germline ends came to 12 bases. In germline, CDR1 is MNHNS, CDR2 SASEGT. The CDR3 is 15 residues long.

The chain has TRBV5-1 and TRBJ1-3; 10 nucleotides align to TRBD1. The V and J ends lost 4 bases and 4 bases, in that order; junction bases with no gene match: 5. From germline, CDR1 is SGHRS and CDR2 YFSETQ. This CDR3 spans 15 amino acids. In DNA, the CDR3 is TGCGCCAGCAGCATCGACAGGGGGCGAGGAAACACCATATATTTT. This encodes CASSIDRGRGNTIYF.

The gene calls are TRBV5-6 and TRBJ1-4, with D hard to call. The V and J ends lost 0 bases and 4 bases respectively, with 4 bases between them. Per germline, CDR1 SGHDT and CDR2 YYEEEE. The CDR3 covers 13 residues. Here the CDR3 reads CASSLAINEKLFF. CDR3 coding DNA: TGTGCCAGCAGCTTGGCTATTAATGAAAAACTGTTTTTT.

The CDR3 DNA sequence: TGTGCCAGCAGCCAAGGCGGGGGTAACAGTATTCTCTCTGGGGCCAACGTCCTGACTTTC. Translation: CASSQGGGNSILSGANVLTF. J is TRBJ2-6 and V is TRBV4-2; 7 bases align to TRBD2. J was trimmed by 0 bases and V by 1 base; bases with no gene match: 12. Germline CDR1 is LGHNA and CDR2 is YNFKEQ. This CDR3 spans 20 amino acids.

This chain links TRBV7-9 with TRBJ2-3; D unresolved. In germline, CDR1 is SEHNR, CDR2 FQNEAQ (reference sequence). The length of the CDR3 is 11 residues. Trimming shortened V by 5 bases and J by 8 bases, and 8 bases separated the two germline ends. The DNA for the CDR3 is TGTGCCAGCAGCCCAGGTAGTACGCAGTATTTT. Amino acid sequence: CASSPGSTQYF.

The CDR3 DNA reads TGTGCCACCAGGACAGGGAGACTGGGCGGCTACACCTTC. Its translation: CATRTGRLGGYTF. V and J are TRBV24-1 and TRBJ1-2, with TRBD1 identical over 7 bases. Germline CDR1 is KGHDR and CDR2 is SFDVKD. With V trimmed by 7 bases and J by 8 bases, 9 bases remained unmatched. This CDR3 is built from 13 residues.